This T cell receptor beta chain was sequenced in a study of blood T cells in healthy people across ages. Study-wide results and limits: In older individuals, TCR beta diversity per million T cells was lower, falling roughly linearly with age.

Of note for this clonotype: Its antigen is not known.

Each sample used at least 6 million PBMCs. PCR was performed a second time for roughly 7 to 12 cycles using a sample-barcoded 5' primer and a J-beta primer mix. CDR3-containing paired-end reads numbering at least 2.5 million came from each sample. TCRdb itself ran the 5' RACE reads through MiXCR, one entry per CDR3 protein. The repertoire has 890,000 or so distinct CDR3 sequences, 55% to 65% of them found once; the top ten carry 25% to 30%. Looked up from germline, CDR1 is SNHLY and CDR2 is FYNNEI. The CDR3 has 16 residues. The V gene lost 6 bases and the J gene lost 6 bases, with 21 bases spanning the gap.

The TCR originated in a man under 40 in good health. The sample was blood. This chain uses TRBV2 with TRBJ1-5; D ambiguous. The DNA of the CDR3 is TGTGCCAGCAGGGCAAGAGATACGGCCGGGCGTCAGCCCCAGCATTTT. Its protein is CASRARDTAGRQPQHF.